A single T cell receptor (beta chain) is shown here with its context. This entry comes from a study of blood T cell repertoires in COVID-19. The CDR3 runs 13 residues. V was cut by 5 bases and J by 2 bases, with 9 bases left in between. Germline V gene lookup returns CDR1 SNHLY and CDR2 FYNNEI. Repertoires were generated with immunoSEQ multiplex PCR, while TCRdb's copy carries only in-frame clones and drops some. The sample includes a few hundred thousand clones, around 86% of them seen just once. The receptor was isolated from a woman aged 45-60 years with acute or convalescent COVID-19. Sequencing input: peripheral blood. The rearrangement uses TRBV2 and TRBJ1-2, with D possibly TRBD1 on 6 matching bases. This chain's CDR3 is CASSSGQNYGYTF. The CDR3 DNA reads TGTGCCAGCAGTTCCGGACAGAACTATGGCTACACCTTC.